This is a list of T cell receptor beta chains from one sample in a study of beta chain features in type 1 diabetes. This table comes from immunoSEQ multiplex PCR, and its TCRdb copy is limited to in-frame clones, with some not included. Here the sample spans hundreds of thousands of clones, approximately 16% being singletons. The sample consisted of naive CD4+ T cells from blood. All receptors derive from a man between 18 and 35 years old with type 1 diabetes. The CDR3 runs from the conserved cysteine through the conserved F or W. D genes are given only for firm matches.

TRBD1 TRBJ1-2 TRBV19 CASSTSGTAYGYTF
- TRBJ2-3 TRBV4-1 CASSHGTIRTYTQYF
TRBD1 TRBJ2-1 TRBV7-9 CASSHSGGNEQFF
TRBD1 TRBJ1-1 TRBV6-6 CASRRQGMNTEAFF
TRBD1 TRBJ2-7 TRBV5-1 CASSPRTGGYEQYF
TRBD1 TRBJ1-3 TRBV15 CATTRDRGYGNTIYF
- TRBJ1-1 TRBV2 CASSPRGGLTEAFF
- TRBJ1-5 TRBV30 CAWSVRDNQPQHF
TRBD2 TRBJ2-1 TRBV5-1 CASSPGLAGPLNEQFF
TRBD1 TRBJ2-4 TRBV9 CASSVQGQPLNIQYF
- TRBJ2-3 TRBV11-2 CASSSRVNTQYF
- TRBJ2-7 TRBV5-4 CASSSTGEQYF
TRBD2 TRBJ2-6 TRBV4-2 CASSQETSGSSGANVLTF
- TRBJ2-5 TRBV5-1 CASSLGTNQETQYF
- TRBJ1-2 TRBV7-2 CASRNDGGSYGYTF
- TRBJ1-2 TRBV2 CASSGRDLGGYTF
- TRBJ2-1 TRBV11-1 CASSLALGVSGNEQFF
- TRBJ2-5 TRBV25-1 CASSEYRGTETQYF
- TRBJ2-2 TRBV28 CASSSPTGTGELFF
TRBD2 TRBJ2-1 TRBV25-1 CASRQRGAGNEQFF
TRBD1 TRBJ2-6 TRBV19 CASSQVGQAGANVLTF
TRBD1 TRBJ2-1 TRBV18 CASSPLPGQGNEQFF
TRBD1 TRBJ2-7 TRBV5-1 CASRPGQGVSYEQYF
- TRBJ2-7 TRBV29-1 CSAGSYEQYF
TRBD2 TRBJ2-7 TRBV4-1 CASSQRTGRQTYEQYF
- TRBJ1-2 TRBV14 CASSRTAYGYTF
- TRBJ1-3 TRBV30 CAWSPHPGNTIYF